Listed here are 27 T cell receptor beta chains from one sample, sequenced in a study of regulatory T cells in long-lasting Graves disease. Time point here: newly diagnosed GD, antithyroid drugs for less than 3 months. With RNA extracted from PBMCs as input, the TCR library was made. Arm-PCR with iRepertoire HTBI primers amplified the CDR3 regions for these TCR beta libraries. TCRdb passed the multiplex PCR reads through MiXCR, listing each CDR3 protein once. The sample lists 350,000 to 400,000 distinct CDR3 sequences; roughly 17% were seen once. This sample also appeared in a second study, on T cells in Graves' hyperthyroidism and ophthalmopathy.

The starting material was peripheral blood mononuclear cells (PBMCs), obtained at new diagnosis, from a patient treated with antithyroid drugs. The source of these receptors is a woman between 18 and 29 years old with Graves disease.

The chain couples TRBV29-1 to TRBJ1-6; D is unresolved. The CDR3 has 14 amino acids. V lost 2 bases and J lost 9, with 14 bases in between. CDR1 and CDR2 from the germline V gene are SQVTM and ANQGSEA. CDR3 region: CSVETGSVGSPLHF. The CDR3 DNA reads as TGCAGCGTTGAAACGGGGAGTGTTGGTTCACCCCTCCACTTT.

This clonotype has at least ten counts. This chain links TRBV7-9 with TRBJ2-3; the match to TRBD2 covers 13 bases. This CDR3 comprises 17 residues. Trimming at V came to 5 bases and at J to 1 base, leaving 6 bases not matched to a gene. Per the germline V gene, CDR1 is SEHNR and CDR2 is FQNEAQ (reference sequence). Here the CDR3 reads CASSPGLAGRGTDTQYF. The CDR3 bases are TGTGCCAGCAGCCCGGGACTAGCGGGACGGGGCACAGATACGCAGTATTTT. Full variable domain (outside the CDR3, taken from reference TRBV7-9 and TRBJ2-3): DTGVSQNPRHKITKRGQNVTFRCDPISEHNRLYWYRQTLGQGPEFLTYFQNEAQLEKSRLLSDRFSAERPKGSFSTLEIQRTEQGDSAMYLCASSPGLAGRGTDTQYFGPGTRLTVL.

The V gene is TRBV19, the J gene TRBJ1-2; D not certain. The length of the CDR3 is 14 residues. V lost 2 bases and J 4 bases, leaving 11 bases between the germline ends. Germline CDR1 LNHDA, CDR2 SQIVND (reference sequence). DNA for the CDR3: TGTGCCAGTAGTATACAGGTTTCTGGCTATGGCTACACCTTC. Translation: CASSIQVSGYGYTF.

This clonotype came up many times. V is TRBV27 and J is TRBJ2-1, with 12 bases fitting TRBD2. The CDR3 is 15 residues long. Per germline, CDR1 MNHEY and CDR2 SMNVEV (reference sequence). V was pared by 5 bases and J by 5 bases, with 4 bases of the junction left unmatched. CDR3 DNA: TGTGCCAGCAGTATCAGACTAGCGGGGGACAATGAGCAGTTCTTC. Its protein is CASSIRLAGDNEQFF.

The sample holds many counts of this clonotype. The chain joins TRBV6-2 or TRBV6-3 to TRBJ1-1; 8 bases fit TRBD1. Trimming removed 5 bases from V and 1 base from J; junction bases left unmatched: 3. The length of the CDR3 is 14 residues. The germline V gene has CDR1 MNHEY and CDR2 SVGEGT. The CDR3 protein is CASSEDRANTEAFF. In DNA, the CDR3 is TGTGCCAGCAGTGAGGACAGGGCGAACACTGAAGCTTTCTTT.

The CDR3 loop is CASSYRGGTYEQYF. In DNA form, the CDR3 reads TGTGCCAGCAGTTACAGGGGTGGCACCTACGAGCAGTACTTC. The chain employs TRBV6-2 or TRBV6-3 and TRBJ2-7; D is possibly TRBD1 (5 bases). The ends were cut back, 2 bases at V and 2 bases at J, with 10 bases in the middle. Germline loops: CDR1 MNHEY, CDR2 SVGEGT. This CDR3 comprises 14 residues.

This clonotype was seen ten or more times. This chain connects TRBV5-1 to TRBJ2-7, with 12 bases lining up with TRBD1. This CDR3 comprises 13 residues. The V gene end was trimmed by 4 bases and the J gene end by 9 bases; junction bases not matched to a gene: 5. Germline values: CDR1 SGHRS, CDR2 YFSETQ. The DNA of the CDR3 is TGCGCCAGCAGCGGGACAGGGGGCACGGTGCAGTACTTC. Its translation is CASSGTGGTVQYF.

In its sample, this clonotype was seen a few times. In nucleotides, the CDR3 is TGTGCCAGCAGCCCTCTCCTAGCGGGGGGCCGGCCCACGCAGTATTTT. It encodes CASSPLLAGGRPTQYF. The chain couples TRBV4-2 to TRBJ2-3, with 11 positions matching TRBD2. From germline, CDR1 is LGHNA and CDR2 YNFKEQ. The CDR3 has 16 residues. The ends lost 4 bases at V and 9 bases at J; junction bases unmatched: 12.

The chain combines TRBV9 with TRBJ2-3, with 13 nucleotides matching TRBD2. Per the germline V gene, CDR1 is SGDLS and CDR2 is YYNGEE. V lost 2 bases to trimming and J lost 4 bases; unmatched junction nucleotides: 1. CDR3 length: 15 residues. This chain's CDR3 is CASSVTSGRADTQYF. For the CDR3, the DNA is TGTGCCAGCAGCGTTACTAGCGGGAGGGCAGATACGCAGTATTTT.

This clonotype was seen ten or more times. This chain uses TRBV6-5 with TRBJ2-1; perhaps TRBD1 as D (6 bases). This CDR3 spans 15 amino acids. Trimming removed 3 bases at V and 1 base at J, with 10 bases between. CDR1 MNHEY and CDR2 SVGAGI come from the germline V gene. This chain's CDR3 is CASSYSQGSYNEQFF. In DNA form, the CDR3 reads TGTGCCAGCAGTTATTCACAGGGTTCCTACAATGAGCAGTTCTTC.

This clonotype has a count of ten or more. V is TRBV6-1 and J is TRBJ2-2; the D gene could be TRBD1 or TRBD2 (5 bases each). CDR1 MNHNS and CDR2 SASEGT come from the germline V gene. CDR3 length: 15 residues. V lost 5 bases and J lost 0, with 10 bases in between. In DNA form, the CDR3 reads TGTGCCAGCAGTCTCATGGGGGCGAACACCGGGGAGCTGTTTTTT. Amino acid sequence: CASSLMGANTGELFF.

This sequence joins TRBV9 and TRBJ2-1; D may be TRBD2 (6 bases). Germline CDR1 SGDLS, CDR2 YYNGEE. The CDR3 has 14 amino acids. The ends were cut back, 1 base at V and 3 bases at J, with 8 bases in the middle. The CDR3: CASSVRSGYNEQFF. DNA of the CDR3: TGTGCCAGCAGCGTACGTAGCGGCTACAATGAGCAGTTCTTC.

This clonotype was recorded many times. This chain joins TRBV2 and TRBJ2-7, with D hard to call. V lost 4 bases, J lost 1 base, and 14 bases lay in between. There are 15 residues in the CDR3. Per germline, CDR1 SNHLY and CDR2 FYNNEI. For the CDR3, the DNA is TGTGCCAGCAGTGTTTGGGCAGACTCTTCCTACGAGCAGTACTTC. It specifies CASSVWADSSYEQYF. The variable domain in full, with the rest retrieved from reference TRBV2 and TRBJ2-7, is EPEVTQTPSHQVTQMGQEVILRCVPISNHLYFYWYRQILGQKVEFLVSFYNNEISEKSEIFDDQFSVERPDGSNFTLKIRSTKLEDSAMYFCASSVWADSSYEQYFGPGTRLTVT.

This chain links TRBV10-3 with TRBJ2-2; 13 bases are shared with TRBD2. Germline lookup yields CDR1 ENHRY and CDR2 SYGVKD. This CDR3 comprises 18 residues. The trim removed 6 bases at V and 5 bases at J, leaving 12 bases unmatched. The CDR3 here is CAISQGLAGVGDTGELFF. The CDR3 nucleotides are TGTGCCATCAGCCAAGGACTAGCGGGAGTTGGCGATACCGGGGAGCTGTTTTTT.

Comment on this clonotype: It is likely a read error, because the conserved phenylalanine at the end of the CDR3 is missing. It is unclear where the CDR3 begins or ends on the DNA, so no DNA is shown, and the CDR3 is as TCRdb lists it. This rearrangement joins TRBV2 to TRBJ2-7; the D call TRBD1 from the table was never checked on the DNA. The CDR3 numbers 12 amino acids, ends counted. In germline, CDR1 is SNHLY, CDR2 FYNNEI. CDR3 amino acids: CASSLSGTGAYL.

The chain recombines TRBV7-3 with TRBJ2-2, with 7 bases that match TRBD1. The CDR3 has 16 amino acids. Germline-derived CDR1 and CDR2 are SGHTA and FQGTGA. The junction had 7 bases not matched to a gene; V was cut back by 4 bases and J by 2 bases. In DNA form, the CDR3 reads TGTGCCAGCAGCTCGGGACAGTCTGGAAACACCGGGGAGCTGTTTTTT. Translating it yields CASSSGQSGNTGELFF.

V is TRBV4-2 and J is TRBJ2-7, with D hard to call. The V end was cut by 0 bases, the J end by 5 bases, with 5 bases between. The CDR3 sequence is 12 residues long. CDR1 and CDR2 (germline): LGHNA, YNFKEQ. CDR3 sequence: CASSQDRNEQYF. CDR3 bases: TGTGCCAGCAGCCAAGACAGAAACGAGCAGTACTTC.

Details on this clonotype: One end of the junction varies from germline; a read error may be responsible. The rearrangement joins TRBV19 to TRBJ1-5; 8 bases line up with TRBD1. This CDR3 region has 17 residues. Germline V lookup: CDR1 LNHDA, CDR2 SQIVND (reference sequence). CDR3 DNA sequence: TGTGTCAGTAGTCCGTGGACAGGGCAAAGGAGCAATCAGCCCCAGCATTTT. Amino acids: CVSSPWTGQRSNQPQHF.

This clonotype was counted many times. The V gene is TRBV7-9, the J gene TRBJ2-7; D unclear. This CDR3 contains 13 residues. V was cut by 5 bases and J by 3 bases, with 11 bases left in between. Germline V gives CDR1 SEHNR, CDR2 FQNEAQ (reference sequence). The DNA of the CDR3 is TGTGCCAGCAGCCCAACCGGGTTCTACGAGCAGTACTTC. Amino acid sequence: CASSPTGFYEQYF.

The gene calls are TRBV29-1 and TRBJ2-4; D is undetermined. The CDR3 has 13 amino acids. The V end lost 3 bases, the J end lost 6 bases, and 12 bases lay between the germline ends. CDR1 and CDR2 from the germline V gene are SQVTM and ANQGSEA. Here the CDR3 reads CSVDGRTANIQYF. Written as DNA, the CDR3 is TGCAGCGTTGACGGCAGAACAGCAAACATTCAGTACTTC.

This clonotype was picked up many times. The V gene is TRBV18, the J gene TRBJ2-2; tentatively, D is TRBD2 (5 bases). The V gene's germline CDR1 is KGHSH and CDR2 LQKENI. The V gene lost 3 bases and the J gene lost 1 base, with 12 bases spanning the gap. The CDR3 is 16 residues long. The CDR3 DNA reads TGTGCCAGCTCACCCAGGCACGGGGAGAACACCGGGGAGCTGTTTTTT. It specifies CASSPRHGENTGELFF.

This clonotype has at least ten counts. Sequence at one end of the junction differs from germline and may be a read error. The DNA of the CDR3 is TGTGCCAGCAGCAGATGGGACGGGGATACGCAGTATTTT. Translating gives CASSRWDGDTQYF. The chain employs TRBV5-1 and TRBJ2-3; D could derive from TRBD1 or TRBD2 (5 bases each). There are 13 residues in the CDR3. Germline lookup yields CDR1 SGHRS and CDR2 YFSETQ.

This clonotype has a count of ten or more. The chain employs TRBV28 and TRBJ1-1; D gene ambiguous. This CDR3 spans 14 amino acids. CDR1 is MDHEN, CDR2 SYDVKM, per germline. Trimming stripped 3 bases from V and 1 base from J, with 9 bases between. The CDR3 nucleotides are TGTGCCAGCAGTTTGATGAGGAAGAACACTGAAGCTTTCTTT. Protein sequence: CASSLMRKNTEAFF.

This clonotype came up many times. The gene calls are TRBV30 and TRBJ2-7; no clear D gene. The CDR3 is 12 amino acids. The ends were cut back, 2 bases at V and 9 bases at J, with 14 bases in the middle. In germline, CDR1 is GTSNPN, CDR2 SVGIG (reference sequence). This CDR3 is CAWSSSWGGQYF. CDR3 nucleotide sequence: TGTGCCTGGAGTTCCTCGTGGGGTGGGCAGTACTTC.

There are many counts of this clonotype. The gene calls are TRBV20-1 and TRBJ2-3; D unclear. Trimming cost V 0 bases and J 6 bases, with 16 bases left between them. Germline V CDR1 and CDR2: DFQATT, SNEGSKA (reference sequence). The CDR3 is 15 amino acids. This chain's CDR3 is CSARDFFNRRDTQYF. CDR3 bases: TGCAGTGCTAGAGATTTTTTTAATAGGCGGGATACGCAGTATTTT.

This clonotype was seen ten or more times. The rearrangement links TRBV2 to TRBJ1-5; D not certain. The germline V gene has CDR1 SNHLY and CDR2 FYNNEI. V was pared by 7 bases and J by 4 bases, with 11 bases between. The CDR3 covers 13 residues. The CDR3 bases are TGTGCCAGCACTACGACACCTAATCAGCCCCAGCATTTT. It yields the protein CASTTTPNQPQHF.

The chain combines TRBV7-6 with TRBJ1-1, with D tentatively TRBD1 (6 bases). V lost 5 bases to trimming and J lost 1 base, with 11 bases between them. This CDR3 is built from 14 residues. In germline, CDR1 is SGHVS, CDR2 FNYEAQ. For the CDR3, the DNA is TGTGCCAGCAGCCCTCGGACAGCGAACACTGAAGCTTTCTTT. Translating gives CASSPRTANTEAFF.